The entry that follows covers one TCR beta chain sequence. This sample stems from a study of blood T cell repertoires in COVID-19. Study background: Nucleic acid was either cDNA or gDNA, and it came from T cells, B-cell-depleted T cells, or PBMCs.

Germline V gene data show CDR1 as LNHDA and CDR2 as SQIVND (reference sequence). V lost 6 bases, J lost 3 bases, and 3 bases stayed unmatched. The CDR3 runs 13 residues. Here immunoSEQ multiplex PCR was the method, and the copy in TCRdb shows in-frame clones only, minus some. The data contain about 97,000 clones, 85% of them singletons. This chain links TRBV19 with TRBJ1-1; 8 bases are shared with TRBD1. The source is a woman aged 70-85 years with active or convalescent COVID-19. Sample: peripheral blood. The CDR3 coding sequence is TGTGCCAGTAGGGACAGGGATTACACTGAAGCTTTCTTT. Its translation is CASRDRDYTEAFF. The full variable domain, in which reference TRBV19 and TRBJ1-1 provide the parts outside the CDR3, is DGGITQSPKYLFRKEGQNVTLSCEQNLNHDAMYWYRQDPGQGLRLIYYSQIVNDFQKGDIAEGYSVSREKKESFPLTVTSAQKNPTAFYLCASRDRDYTEAFFGQGTRLTVV.